These 15 T cell receptor beta chains were all obtained from the same sample, sequenced in a study of CD8 T cells in ankylosing spondylitis (dated by TCRdb to the late 2010s). Libraries were built with 5' RACE. The run used an Illumina HiSeq 2500. TCRdb ran its own pipeline on the public reads, namely fastp trimming at Q25 and MiXCR clone calling, and kept in-frame beta chains. Each CDR3 protein gets just one entry, which takes the most common genes and DNA from the rows behind it. The sample includes 150,000 to 200,000 distinct CDR3 sequences, with around a tenth observed a single time. Approximately 16% of the sample is in the top ten clones. The sample comprised blood, either unsorted or a sorted T cell fraction (not recorded which). The origin of the receptors is a female donor with ankylosing spondylitis or in good health (not recorded which).

This clonotype showed up many times. The chain uses TRBV12-3 or TRBV12-4 and TRBJ2-5; D could derive from TRBD1 or TRBD2 (6 bases each). The CDR3 covers 15 residues. V was shortened by 6 bases and J by 2 bases, with 16 bases between the two germline ends. The CDR3 here is CASSRWGAAQETQYF. Here the CDR3 DNA reads TGTGCCAGCAGCAGATGGGGGGCAGCACAAGAGACCCAGTACTTC.

This clonotype was counted a few times. J is TRBJ2-1 and V is TRBV9, with 7 bases fitting TRBD2. Germline CDR1 is SGDLS and CDR2 is YYNGEE. V gave up 4 bases and J gave up 8 bases; unmatched junction bases: 6. The CDR3 extends over 13 amino acids. CDR3 amino acids: CASSPPAGYEQFF. CDR3 DNA sequence: TGTGCCAGCAGCCCCCCAGCGGGGTATGAGCAGTTCTTC.

The rearrangement links TRBV5-6 to TRBJ2-7; 10 bases match TRBD2. Germline trimming cut 1 base from V and 2 bases from J; bases unmatched to any gene: 9. This CDR3 comprises 17 residues. Germline V gene data show CDR1 as SGHDT and CDR2 as YYEEEE. CDR3 region: CASSLTLAGAYTYEQYF. Written as DNA, the CDR3 is TGTGCCAGCAGCTTGACCCTAGCGGGAGCCTACACCTACGAGCAGTACTTC.

This clonotype was seen only a few times. The chain couples TRBV27 to TRBJ2-7, with D uncertain. CDR3 length: 13 residues. V was trimmed by 2 bases and J by 2 bases, leaving 7 bases between them. CDR1 MNHEY and CDR2 SMNVEV come from the germline V gene (reference sequence). CDR3 sequence reads: CASSLAGPYEQYF. CDR3 DNA sequence: TGTGCCAGCAGTTTAGCAGGCCCCTACGAGCAGTACTTC.

The V and J genes are TRBV10-3 and TRBJ1-2, with D uncertain. The CDR3 runs 13 residues. In germline, CDR1 is ENHRY, CDR2 SYGVKD. Trimming removed 8 bases at V and 4 bases at J, with 14 bases between. CDR3 protein: CAIGPSRLYGYTF. The CDR3 DNA is TGTGCCATCGGGCCCTCAAGACTCTATGGCTACACCTTC.

The sample holds a few counts of this clonotype. V gene TRBV2 combines with J gene TRBJ2-1; 7 bases align to TRBD1. Germline CDR1 SNHLY, CDR2 FYNNEI. V lost 3 bases, J lost 1 base, and 6 bases stayed unmatched. The CDR3 has 16 amino acids. The CDR3 DNA reads as TGTGCCAGCAGTGACTTGACAGGGCCGTCCTACAATGAGCAGTTCTTC. Translated: CASSDLTGPSYNEQFF.

This clonotype was detected ten times or more. This may be a read error, as it is one base from a much larger clone. The J gene is TRBJ1-1, the V gene TRBV28, with a tentative D call TRBD1 (5 bases). V lost 2 bases to trimming and J lost 1 base, with 5 bases between them. Germline values: CDR1 MDHEN, CDR2 SYDVKM. There are 13 residues in the CDR3. This chain's CDR3 is CASSLGANTEAFF. The DNA of the CDR3 is TGTGCCAGCAGTTTAGGGGCGAACACTGAAGCTTTCTTT.

Only a few counts were recorded for this clonotype. The chain joins TRBV9 to TRBJ2-3, with D perhaps matching TRBD1 or TRBD2 (5 bases each). V was trimmed by 0 bases and J by 2 bases, leaving 7 bases between them. CDR3 length equals 14 residues. In germline, CDR1 is SGDLS, CDR2 YYNGEE. The CDR3 sequence is CASSVGGNTDTQYF. CDR3 bases: TGTGCCAGCAGCGTAGGGGGGAACACAGATACGCAGTATTTT.

This clonotype was detected a few times. This rearrangement joins TRBV13 to TRBJ2-1, with TRBD2 identical over 13 bases. The CDR3 totals 15 residues. Germline V gives CDR1 PRHDT, CDR2 FYEKMQ (reference sequence). With 5 bases clipped from V and 6 bases from J, the junction kept 4 bases outside the gene matches. CDR3 nucleotides: TGTGCCAGCAGCCTAACTAGCGGGAGGGGCAATGAGCAGTTCTTC. It specifies CASSLTSGRGNEQFF.

V is TRBV11-3 and J is TRBJ2-3; 7 bases map to TRBD2. The V segment lost 5 bases and the J segment 10 bases; nucleotides outside the gene matches: 6. The CDR3 runs to 12 residues. Germline assignment: CDR1 SGHNT and CDR2 YENEEA. The DNA of the CDR3 is TGTGCCAGCAGCCCAGCTCGGGGGGCGCAGTATTTT. Translated, it gives CASSPARGAQYF.

This clonotype was recorded a few times. The chain uses TRBV7-9 and TRBJ1-2; 12 bases agree with TRBD1. The CDR3 runs to 17 residues. Germline CDR1 and CDR2: SEHNR and FQNEAQ (reference sequence). Trimming cost V 1 base and J 6 bases; bases outside gene matches: 9. The DNA of the CDR3 is TGTGCCAGCAGCTTAGGCGGGACAGGGGGCCCCTTCGATGGCTACACCTTC. Translated, it gives CASSLGGTGGPFDGYTF.

V is TRBV29-1 and J is TRBJ1-2; D remains unclear. The CDR3 runs to 13 residues. CDR1 and CDR2 from the germline V gene are SQVTM and ANQGSEA. V was shortened by 6 bases and J by 3 bases, with 14 bases between the two germline ends. The CDR3 DNA follows: TGCAGCGTCATAAACCAGATGGACTATGGCTACACCTTC. Its protein is CSVINQMDYGYTF.

This sequence joins TRBV7-2 and TRBJ2-7; TRBD2 matches at 8 bases. Germline lookup yields CDR1 SGHTA and CDR2 FQGNSA. The junction had 6 bases not matched to a gene; V was cut back by 2 bases and J by 6 bases. The CDR3 covers 14 residues. The CDR3 region is CASSLTSGGPEQYF. As DNA, the CDR3 is TGTGCCAGCAGCTTAACTAGCGGAGGACCCGAGCAGTACTTC. Combining the CDR3 with reference TRBV7-2 and TRBJ2-7 gives the whole variable domain GAGVSQSPSNKVTEKGKDVELRCDPISGHTALYWYRQSLGQGLEFLIYFQGNSAPDKSGLPSDRFSAERTGGSVSTLTIQRTQQEDSAVYLCASSLTSGGPEQYFGPGTRLTVT.

V is TRBV2 and J is TRBJ2-7; D unresolved. Germline assignment: CDR1 SNHLY and CDR2 FYNNEI. V was trimmed by 1 base and J by 3 bases, leaving 7 bases between them. The CDR3 loop spans 13 amino acids. CDR3 sequence (DNA): TGTGCCAGCAGTGAAGTGGGCTACTACGAGCAGTACTTC. As protein: CASSEVGYYEQYF.

This chain joins TRBV29-1 and TRBJ2-4, with TRBD2 matching over 7 bases. Trimming cost V 2 bases and J 6 bases; bases outside gene matches: 7. CDR1 is SQVTM and CDR2 is ANQGSEA in the germline V gene. This CDR3 has 14 amino acids. The CDR3 nucleotides are TGCAGCGTTGAAAGGGCCGGCGGGGGAAACATTCAGTACTTC. Amino acid sequence: CSVERAGGGNIQYF.